The 18 T cell receptor beta chains below come from one sample, sequenced in a study of regulatory T cells in long-lasting Graves disease. Time point in this sample: persistent/refractory GD, antithyroid drugs over 5 years with positive TRAb. Making the TCR library involved RNA that had been extracted from PBMCs. iRepertoire HTBI primers and Arm-PCR of CDR3 regions built TCR beta libraries. Each CDR3 protein is one row after TCRdb ran MiXCR on the multiplex PCR reads. The data contain 400,000 to 450,000 distinct CDR3 sequences, about a quarter of them singletons. The sequencing here drew on peripheral blood mononuclear cells (PBMCs), taken when the disease was refractory, from a patient treated with antithyroid drugs. These receptors all stem from a female donor with Graves disease.

Regarding this clonotype: A much more abundant neighbour one base away suggests this may be a read error. A read error is likely, as this CDR3 ends without the conserved phenylalanine or tryptophan. This chain joins TRBV7-8 and TRBJ2-5; D gene unclear. The CDR3 runs to 18 residues. Trimming left V 2 bases short and J 7 bases short, with 26 bases between. Germline loops: CDR1 SGHVS, CDR2 FQNEAQ. The CDR3 protein is CASSLNRTIRASRRTQYL. The CDR3 nucleotides read TGTGCCAGCAGCTTAAACCGAACCATTAGGGCCTCGAGGAGGACCCAGTACCTC.

The table lists this clonotype with many counts. This chain links TRBV3-1 with TRBJ1-1, with D perhaps TRBD1 (5 bases). The CDR3 has 13 amino acids. Germline CDR1 reads LGHDT; CDR2 reads YNNKEL (reference sequence). V was trimmed by 10 bases and J by 2 bases, leaving 14 bases between them. As DNA, the CDR3 is TGTGCCACCAGGGCAGGCTTCAACACTGAAGCTTTCTTT. The encoded protein is CATRAGFNTEAFF.

A remark on this clonotype: A read error may be the cause here, since a much bigger clone is one base away. For the CDR3, the DNA is TGTGCCAGCAGCACCTCCCCCGGGGAGCTGTTTTTT. Encoded protein: CASSTSPGELFF. This chain connects TRBV7-9 to TRBJ2-2; D uncertain. V was cut by 5 bases and J by 6 bases, with 7 bases left in between. Germline values: CDR1 SEHNR, CDR2 FQNEAQ (reference sequence). This CDR3 region has 12 residues.

Concerning this clonotype: A much larger clone differs from this one at a single base, so this may be a read error. CDR3 amino acids: CASNLSGSTYEQYF. The CDR3 bases are TGCGCCAGCAACTTGTCAGGGTCCACCTACGAGCAGTACTTC. The chain carries TRBV5-1 and TRBJ2-7; D might be TRBD1 (5 bases). CDR3 length: 14 residues. Germline loops: CDR1 SGHRS, CDR2 YFSETQ.

The chain couples TRBV5-1 to TRBJ1-1; D is unclear. The CDR3 is 13 amino acids. The ends were cut back, 5 bases at V and 1 base at J, with 9 bases in the middle. The V gene's germline CDR1 is SGHRS and CDR2 YFSETQ. Written as DNA, the CDR3 is TGCGCCAGCAGGTCTGAACCGAACACTGAAGCTTTCTTT. Its protein is CASRSEPNTEAFF. Full variable domain (rest looked up from reference TRBV5-1 and TRBJ1-1): KAGVTQTPRYLIKTRGQQVTLSCSPISGHRSVSWYQQTPGQGLQFLFEYFSETQRNKGNFPGRFSGRQFSNSRSEMNVSTLELGDSALYLCASRSEPNTEAFFGQGTRLTVV.

Ten or more counts support this clonotype. V gene TRBV11-2 combines with J gene TRBJ1-4; TRBD1 is a possible D gene (5 bases). V was shortened by 4 bases and J by 8 bases, with 17 bases between the two germline ends. The germline gives CDR1 SGHAT, CDR2 FQNNGV. This CDR3 region has 15 residues. CDR3 coding DNA: TGTGCCAGCAGCTCCCGTCCAGGTCGGGGCGAAAAACTGTTTTTT. Protein: CASSSRPGRGEKLFF.

This clonotype was counted ten times or more. This chain joins TRBV27 and TRBJ2-7, with TRBD1 matching over 8 bases. Unmatched junction bases numbered 6, after V lost 3 bases and J lost 5 bases. The germline gives CDR1 MNHEY, CDR2 SMNVEV (reference sequence). The CDR3 spans 14 residues. The CDR3 DNA follows: TGTGCCAGCAGTTTCACCAGGGGGCTCGACGAGCAGTACTTC. Residues: CASSFTRGLDEQYF.

In its sample, this clonotype was seen many times. The J gene is TRBJ1-2, the V gene TRBV28; the D gene is possibly TRBD1 (6 bases). This CDR3 comprises 11 residues. Germline V gene lookup returns CDR1 MDHEN and CDR2 SYDVKM. V lost 6 bases and J lost 8, with 10 bases in between. As DNA, the CDR3 is TGTGCCAGCAGCTCCGGACAGGGCTACACCTTC. As protein: CASSSGQGYTF.

The rearrangement links TRBV9 to TRBJ2-5; D perhaps matches TRBD1 (6 bases). CDR3 length: 15 amino acids. The V and J ends lost 3 bases and 5 bases respectively, with 17 bases between them. Per germline, CDR1 SGDLS and CDR2 YYNGEE. CDR3 DNA: TGTGCCAGCAGCGGATTTGGGGGCCCTCGGGAGACCCAGTACTTC. Translation: CASSGFGGPRETQYF. The full variable domain, with the rest looked up from reference TRBV9 and TRBJ2-5, is DSGVTQTPKHLITATGQRVTLRCSPRSGDLSVYWYQQSLDQGLQFLIQYYNGEERAKGNILERFSAQQFPDLHSELNLSSLELGDSALYFCASSGFGGPRETQYFGPGTRLLVL.

Turning to this clonotype: Mismatch with germline at one junction end may stem from a read error. The rearrangement links TRBV30 to TRBJ2-1; D is uncertain. The CDR3 covers 13 residues. Germline V CDR1 and CDR2: GTSNPN, SVGIG (reference sequence). As DNA, the CDR3 is TGTGCCTGGGGTGTTGGTGGTCACAATGAGCAGTTCTTC. It translates to CAWGVGGHNEQFF.

This clonotype was seen repeatedly, ten times or more. V and J are TRBV19 and TRBJ2-4, with TRBD1 matching 8 bases. Germline trimming cut 6 bases from V and 0 bases from J; bases unmatched to any gene: 19. The V gene's germline CDR1 is LNHDA and CDR2 SQIVND (reference sequence). The CDR3 is 20 residues long. The chain's CDR3 is CASSFEGSISGQGAKNIQYF. DNA of the CDR3: TGTGCCAGTAGCTTCGAGGGTTCGATCTCCGGACAGGGAGCCAAAAACATTCAGTACTTC.

In its sample, this clonotype was seen a few times. This sequence joins TRBV7-8 and TRBJ2-7; 7 bases match TRBD1. V lost 5 bases to trimming and J lost 3 bases; unmatched junction nucleotides: 7. The CDR3 spans 14 residues. Germline-derived CDR1 and CDR2 are SGHVS and FQNEAQ. CDR3 sequence (DNA): TGTGCCAGCAGCCCCCCGGGACAGCTCTACGAGCAGTACTTC. It codes for CASSPPGQLYEQYF. The variable domain in full, with the rest retrieved from reference TRBV7-8 and TRBJ2-7, is GAGVSQSPRYKVAKRGQDVALRCDPISGHVSLFWYQQALGQGPEFLTYFQNEAQLDKSGLPSDRFFAERPEGSVSTLKIQRTQQEDSAVYLCASSPPGQLYEQYFGPGTRLTVT.

This clonotype was seen many times. The rearrangement uses TRBV7-2 and TRBJ2-5; 11 nucleotides agree with TRBD1. This CDR3 is 18 amino acids long. Germline-derived CDR1 and CDR2 are SGHTA and FQGNSA. Trimming removed 5 bases from V and 5 bases from J; junction bases left unmatched: 16. DNA of the CDR3: TGTGCCAGCAGCCAGAGGCTGGGCCCGGACAGGGGGCGGGAGACCCAGTACTTC. Its protein product is CASSQRLGPDRGRETQYF.

The chain employs TRBV5-4 and TRBJ1-2; TRBD1 agrees at 7 bases. Trimming cost V 0 bases and J 5 bases; bases outside gene matches: 4. The CDR3 sequence is 14 residues long. Looked up from germline, CDR1 is SGHNT and CDR2 is YYREEE (reference sequence). The CDR3 nucleotides read TGTGCCAGCAGCTTGGAAGGCAGGGGGTATGGCTACACCTTC. This codes for CASSLEGRGYGYTF.

This clonotype was observed a handful of times. The V gene is TRBV6-1, the J gene TRBJ1-1; D is undetermined. From germline, CDR1 is MNHNS and CDR2 SASEGT. V dropped 5 bases and J dropped 5 bases, with 12 bases sitting between them. The CDR3 extends over 13 amino acids. The CDR3 DNA reads TGTGCCAGCAGTAGACCGGGAGCTACTGAAGCTTTCTTT. Amino acids: CASSRPGATEAFF.

This clonotype was detected ten times or more. V gene TRBV20-1 combines with J gene TRBJ2-5; 10 bases are shared with TRBD2. The CDR3 consists of 15 residues. The J segment lost 1 base and the V segment lost 3 bases, leaving 5 bases of the junction unmatched. The germline V gene has CDR1 DFQATT and CDR2 SNEGSKA (reference sequence). CDR3 region: CSARLGTSAQETQYF. The CDR3 bases are TGCAGTGCTAGGTTGGGGACTAGCGCCCAAGAGACCCAGTACTTC.

This rearrangement joins TRBV5-1 to TRBJ1-6; no reliable D call. This CDR3 region has 14 residues. Germline values: CDR1 SGHRS, CDR2 YFSETQ. Trimming removed 1 base at V and 8 bases at J, with 10 bases between. The DNA of the CDR3 is TGCGCCAGCAGCTTGATGGATACTGATTCACCCCTCCACTTT. Protein: CASSLMDTDSPLHF.

The chain has TRBV20-1 and TRBJ2-2; maybe TRBD1 (6 bases). V was pared by 2 bases and J by 6 bases, with 16 bases between. Germline V gene sequence: CDR1 DFQATT, CDR2 SNEGSKA (reference sequence). The CDR3 length is 15 residues. The CDR3 loop reads CSARHGTRTPGELFF. The CDR3 DNA reads as TGCAGTGCTAGACACGGGACACGAACACCCGGGGAGCTGTTTTTT.